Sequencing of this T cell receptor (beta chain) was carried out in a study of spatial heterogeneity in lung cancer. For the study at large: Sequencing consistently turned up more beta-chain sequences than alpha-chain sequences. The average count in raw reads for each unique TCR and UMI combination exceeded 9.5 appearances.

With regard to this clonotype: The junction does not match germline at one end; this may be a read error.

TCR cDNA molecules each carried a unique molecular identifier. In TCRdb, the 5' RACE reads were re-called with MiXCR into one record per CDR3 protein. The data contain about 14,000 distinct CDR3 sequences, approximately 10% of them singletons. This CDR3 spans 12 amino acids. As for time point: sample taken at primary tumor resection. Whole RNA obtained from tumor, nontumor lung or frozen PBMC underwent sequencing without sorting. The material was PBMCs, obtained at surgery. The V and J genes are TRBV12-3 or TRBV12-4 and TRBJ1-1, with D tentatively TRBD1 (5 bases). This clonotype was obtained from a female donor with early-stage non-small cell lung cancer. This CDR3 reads CASNLQGTEALF. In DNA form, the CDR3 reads TGTGCCAGCAATCTCCAGGGCACTGAAGCTTTGTTT.